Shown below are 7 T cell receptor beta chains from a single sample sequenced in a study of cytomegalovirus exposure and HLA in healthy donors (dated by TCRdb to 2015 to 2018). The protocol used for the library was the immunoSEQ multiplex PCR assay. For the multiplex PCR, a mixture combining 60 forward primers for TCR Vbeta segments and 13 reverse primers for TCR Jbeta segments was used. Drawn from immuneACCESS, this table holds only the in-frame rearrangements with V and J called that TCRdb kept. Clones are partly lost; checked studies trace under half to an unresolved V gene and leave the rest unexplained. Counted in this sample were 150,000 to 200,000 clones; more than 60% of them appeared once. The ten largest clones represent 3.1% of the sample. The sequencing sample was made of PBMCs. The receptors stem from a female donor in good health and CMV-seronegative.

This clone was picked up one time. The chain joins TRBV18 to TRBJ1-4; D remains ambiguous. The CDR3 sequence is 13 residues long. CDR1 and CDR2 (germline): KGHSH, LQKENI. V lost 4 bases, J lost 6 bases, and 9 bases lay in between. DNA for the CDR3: TGTGCCAGCTCACTCGCGTTGGATGAAAAACTGTTTTTT. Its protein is CASSLALDEKLFF.

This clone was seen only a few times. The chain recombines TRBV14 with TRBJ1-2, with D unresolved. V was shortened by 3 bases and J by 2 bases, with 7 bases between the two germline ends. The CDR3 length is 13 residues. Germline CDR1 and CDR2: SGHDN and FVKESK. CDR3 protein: CASSHARNYGYTF. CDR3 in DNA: TGTGCCAGCAGCCATGCCAGAAACTATGGCTACACCTTC.

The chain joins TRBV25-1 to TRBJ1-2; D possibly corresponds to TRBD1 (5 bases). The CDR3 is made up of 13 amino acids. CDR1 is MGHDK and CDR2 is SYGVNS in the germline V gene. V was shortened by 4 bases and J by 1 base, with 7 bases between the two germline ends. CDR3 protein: CASSVDINYGYTF. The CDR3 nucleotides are TGTGCCAGCAGTGTGGACATTAACTATGGCTACACCTTC.

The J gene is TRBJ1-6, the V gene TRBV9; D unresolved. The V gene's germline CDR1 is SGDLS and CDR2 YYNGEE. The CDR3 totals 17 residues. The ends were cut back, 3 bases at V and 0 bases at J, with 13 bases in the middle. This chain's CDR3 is CASSATLMSSYNSPLHF. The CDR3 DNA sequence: TGTGCCAGCAGCGCTACCCTCATGAGCTCCTATAATTCACCCCTCCACTTT.

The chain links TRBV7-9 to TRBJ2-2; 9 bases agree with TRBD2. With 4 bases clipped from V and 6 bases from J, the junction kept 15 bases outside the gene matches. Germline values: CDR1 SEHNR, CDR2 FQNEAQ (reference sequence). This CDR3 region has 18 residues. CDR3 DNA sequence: TGTGCCAGCAGCTCCGGGGGCCCCGGGACTAGCACACCCGGGGAGCTGTTTTTT. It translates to CASSSGGPGTSTPGELFF. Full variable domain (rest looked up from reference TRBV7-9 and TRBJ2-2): DTGVSQNPRHKITKRGQNVTFRCDPISEHNRLYWYRQTLGQGPEFLTYFQNEAQLEKSRLLSDRFSAERPKGSFSTLEIQRTEQGDSAMYLCASSSGGPGTSTPGELFFGEGSRLTVL.

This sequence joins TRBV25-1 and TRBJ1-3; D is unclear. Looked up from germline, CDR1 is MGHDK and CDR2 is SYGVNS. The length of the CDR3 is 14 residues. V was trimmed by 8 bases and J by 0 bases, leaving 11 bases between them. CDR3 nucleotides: TGTGCCAGCCACGGCGGACTCTCTGGAAACACCATATATTTT. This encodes CASHGGLSGNTIYF.

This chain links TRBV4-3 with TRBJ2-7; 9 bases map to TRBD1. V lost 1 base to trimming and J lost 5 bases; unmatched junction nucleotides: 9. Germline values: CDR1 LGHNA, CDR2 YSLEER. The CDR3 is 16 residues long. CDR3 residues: CASSQVTGGAKNEQYF. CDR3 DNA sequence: TGCGCCAGCAGCCAAGTCACAGGGGGCGCGAAAAACGAGCAGTACTTC.